These 24 T cell receptor beta chains share one sample of origin, sequenced in a study of cytomegalovirus exposure and HLA in healthy donors. PCR involved 60 Vbeta and 13 Jbeta primers. Sequencing used immunoSEQ multiplex PCR; TCRdb keeps in-frame clones, though not all of them. The sample contains about 43,000 clones, about 60% of which appear only once. The material sequenced was PBMCs. The receptors derive from a man between 60 and 70 years old in good health and CMV-seropositive.

The chain employs TRBV6-5 and TRBJ1-2; 10 bases line up with TRBD1. The CDR3 covers 14 residues. Germline V gene lookup returns CDR1 MNHEY and CDR2 SVGAGI. The J segment lost 5 bases and the V segment lost 5 bases, leaving 5 bases of the junction unmatched. This CDR3 is CASSPGTGVYGYTF. The CDR3 coding sequence is TGTGCCAGCAGTCCAGGGACAGGGGTGTATGGCTACACCTTC.

This clone came up a few times. The chain joins TRBV6-5 to TRBJ1-3, with TRBD1 identical over 9 bases. The J segment lost 3 bases and the V segment lost 6 bases, leaving 3 bases of the junction unmatched. The CDR3 extends over 14 amino acids. Looked up from germline, CDR1 is MNHEY and CDR2 is SVGAGI. The CDR3 here is CASRGDRVGNTIYF. CDR3 sequence (DNA): TGTGCCAGCAGGGGGGACAGGGTTGGAAACACCATATATTTT.

The rearrangement links TRBV19 to TRBJ1-3; tentatively, D is TRBD1 (5 bases). CDR1 is LNHDA, CDR2 SQIVND, per germline (reference sequence). Between the trimmed V and J ends, which lost 3 bases and 4 bases, there was a span of 13 bases. The CDR3 runs 15 residues. The CDR3 protein is CASSMGDSSGNTIYF. The CDR3 DNA sequence: TGTGCCAGTAGTATGGGGGACTCGAGCGGAAACACCATATATTTT. Combining the CDR3 with reference TRBV19 and TRBJ1-3 gives the whole variable domain DGGITQSPKYLFRKEGQNVTLSCEQNLNHDAMYWYRQDPGQGLRLIYYSQIVNDFQKGDIAEGYSVSREKKESFPLTVTSAQKNPTAFYLCASSMGDSSGNTIYFGEGSWLTVV.

The genes are TRBV4-1 and TRBJ2-1; TRBD2 might be the D (6 bases). The CDR3 covers 15 residues. Germline CDR1 is MGHRA and CDR2 is YSYEKL. V lost 3 bases to trimming and J lost 6 bases, with 15 bases between them. In nucleotides, the CDR3 is TGCGCCAGCAGCCAGGGGAGGACCCGGCTCAATGAGCAGTTCTTC. Its protein product is CASSQGRTRLNEQFF.

V and J are TRBV30 and TRBJ2-7; a weak D match, TRBD1 (6 bases). Germline loops: CDR1 GTSNPN, CDR2 SVGIG (reference sequence). The CDR3 is 15 residues long. Trimming removed 1 base from V and 6 bases from J, with 19 bases in between. The CDR3 loop reads CAWSAGDEIHSEQYF. The CDR3 region has the DNA TGTGCCTGGAGTGCAGGGGACGAAATTCACTCCGAGCAGTACTTC.

This clone was found a few times. The rearrangement joins TRBV18 to TRBJ2-2, with D possibly TRBD1 on 5 matching bases. Germline CDR1 is KGHSH and CDR2 is LQKENI. The CDR3 sequence is 14 residues long. V was trimmed by 6 bases and J by 5 bases, leaving 13 bases between them. CDR3 DNA: TGTGCCAGCTCCCTTAGGGGCGAGACCGGGGAGCTGTTTTTT. Its translation: CASSLRGETGELFF.

This clone was seen only once. The chain carries TRBV27 and TRBJ1-1; possible D gene TRBD1, 5 bases. Germline CDR1 reads MNHEY; CDR2 reads SMNVEV (reference sequence). This CDR3 spans 14 amino acids. V was trimmed by 2 bases and J by 5 bases, leaving 12 bases between them. CDR3 region: CASSLGAGLTEAFF. The CDR3 DNA is TGTGCCAGCAGTTTAGGGGCAGGGTTAACTGAAGCTTTCTTT.

V is TRBV15 and J is TRBJ2-7; a weak D match, TRBD1 (5 bases). Germline V gene sequence: CDR1 LNHNV, CDR2 YYDKDF (reference sequence). Trimming took off 0 bases at V and 0 bases at J, with 12 bases between the two ends. This CDR3 has 16 amino acids. The CDR3 protein is CATSRDVTGSSYEQYF. For the CDR3, the DNA is TGTGCCACCAGCAGAGATGTAACAGGCAGCTCCTACGAGCAGTACTTC.

The V call is TRBV19, the J call TRBJ1-3; no clear D gene. Trimming cost V 7 bases and J 0 bases, with 13 bases left between them. The CDR3 extends over 15 amino acids. Germline V lookup: CDR1 LNHDA, CDR2 SQIVND (reference sequence). CDR3 DNA: TGTGCCAGTACAAGTAAACAGAGCTCTGGAAACACCATATATTTT. It translates to CASTSKQSSGNTIYF. The full variable domain, in which reference TRBV19 and TRBJ1-3 provide the parts outside the CDR3, is DGGITQSPKYLFRKEGQNVTLSCEQNLNHDAMYWYRQDPGQGLRLIYYSQIVNDFQKGDIAEGYSVSREKKESFPLTVTSAQKNPTAFYLCASTSKQSSGNTIYFGEGSWLTVV.

Comment on this clone: A read error may account for a junction end that differs from germline. The chain has TRBV28 and TRBJ1-1, with 11 bases fitting TRBD1. In germline, CDR1 is MDHEN, CDR2 SYDVKM. The CDR3 totals 13 residues. CDR3 in DNA: TGTGCCAGCAGTCCCCTGGACAGGGGGCGCGCGATCTTC. It is translated as CASSPLDRGRAIF.

The chain employs TRBV19 and TRBJ2-6, with a possible D match to TRBD1 (5 bases). The V and J ends lost 1 base and 6 bases respectively, with 13 bases between them. CDR1 and CDR2 from the germline V gene are LNHDA and SQIVND (reference sequence). The CDR3 is 16 amino acids. CDR3 amino acids: CASSIVIGVTANVLTF. In DNA form, the CDR3 reads TGTGCCAGTAGTATAGTAATAGGGGTCACGGCCAACGTCCTGACTTTC. Looking up the rest from reference TRBV19 and TRBJ2-6 gives the full variable domain: DGGITQSPKYLFRKEGQNVTLSCEQNLNHDAMYWYRQDPGQGLRLIYYSQIVNDFQKGDIAEGYSVSREKKESFPLTVTSAQKNPTAFYLCASSIVIGVTANVLTFGAGSRLTVL.

The chain joins TRBV6-4 to TRBJ2-4, with a tentative D call TRBD1 (5 bases). Germline lookup yields CDR1 MRHNA and CDR2 SNTAGT. CDR3 length: 16 amino acids. With 2 bases removed from V and 4 bases from J, the gap between germline ends came to 15 bases. The CDR3, as DNA: TGTGCCAGCAGTGACGATAGGGGCGATGAAAAAAACATTCAGTACTTC. Its protein is CASSDDRGDEKNIQYF.

The chain joins TRBV5-6 to TRBJ2-7; 7 bases are shared with TRBD2. CDR1 and CDR2 (germline): SGHDT, YYEEEE. V was pared by 0 bases and J by 0 bases, with 12 bases of the junction left unmatched. The CDR3 sequence is 18 residues long. This CDR3 is CASSLDWGGAGRSYEQYF. DNA for the CDR3: TGTGCCAGCAGCTTGGATTGGGGAGGGGCGGGTCGCTCCTACGAGCAGTACTTC.

The CDR3 sequence is CASSLAGDGTGELFF. The CDR3 DNA follows: TGTGCCAGCAGCCTAGCGGGAGATGGCACCGGGGAGCTGTTTTTT. This chain uses TRBV11-3 with TRBJ2-2; 10 bases map to TRBD2. Germline V lookup: CDR1 SGHNT, CDR2 YENEEA. The trim removed 5 bases at V and 4 bases at J, leaving 4 bases unmatched. This CDR3 is built from 15 residues.

The sample holds a few counts of this clone. J is TRBJ2-3 and V is TRBV7-7; 12 nucleotides match TRBD2. This CDR3 is 15 amino acids long. From germline, CDR1 is SSHAT and CDR2 FNYEAQ (reference sequence). V shed 5 bases, J shed 3 bases, and the junction held 3 bases outside the gene matches. The CDR3 loop reads CASSLGLAGTDTQYF. The CDR3 coding sequence is TGTGCCAGCAGCCTTGGACTAGCGGGGACAGATACGCAGTATTTT.

The V call is TRBV7-6, the J call TRBJ1-3; TRBD1 might be the D (5 bases). The V gene lost 2 bases and the J gene lost 1 base, with 9 bases spanning the gap. This CDR3 is 15 amino acids long. CDR1 is SGHVS, CDR2 FNYEAQ, per germline. The CDR3 bases are TGTGCCAGCAGCTTATTTTCAGGGTCTGGAAACACCATATATTTT. The encoded protein is CASSLFSGSGNTIYF.

The chain links TRBV27 to TRBJ1-1; TRBD1 agrees at 7 bases. CDR1 and CDR2 (germline): MNHEY, SMNVEV (reference sequence). Trimming took 4 bases from V and 0 from J; bases not matched to a gene: 8. The CDR3 has 16 amino acids. CDR3 in DNA: TGTGCCAGCAGTTGGTCCGGGACAGTCGTGAACACTGAAGCTTTCTTT. This codes for CASSWSGTVVNTEAFF.

This rearrangement joins TRBV27 to TRBJ2-7; D possibly corresponds to TRBD1 (6 bases). V lost 3 bases and J lost 1, with 10 bases in between. The CDR3 extends over 14 amino acids. Germline V gene sequence: CDR1 MNHEY, CDR2 SMNVEV (reference sequence). DNA of the CDR3: TGTGCCAGCAGTTTCACAGGGAATTCCTACGAGCAGTACTTC. Amino acid sequence: CASSFTGNSYEQYF.

The chain uses TRBV5-8 and TRBJ1-2; the D is unclear. Between the trimmed V and J ends, which lost 2 bases and 2 bases, there was a span of 10 bases. The CDR3 is 14 residues long. Germline V lookup: CDR1 SGHTS, CDR2 YDEGEE. CDR3 DNA: TGTGCCAGCAGCTTTTGGCAGGTCAACTATGGCTACACCTTC. As protein: CASSFWQVNYGYTF.

This clone has a handful of counts. This chain joins TRBV29-1 and TRBJ2-7; a weak D match, TRBD1 (6 bases). Deletions cut 5 bases from V and 5 bases from J, with 22 bases between. This CDR3 comprises 15 residues. Germline V CDR1 and CDR2: SQVTM, ANQGSEA. The CDR3 reads CSVRSHSGGGDEQYF. DNA of the CDR3: TGCAGCGTTAGGTCTCATTCTGGGGGCGGAGACGAGCAGTACTTC.

The chain uses TRBV6-5 and TRBJ2-3; D remains unclear. Germline V CDR1 and CDR2: MNHEY, SVGAGI. The V end was cut by 2 bases, the J end by 1 base, with 4 bases between. This CDR3 is built from 13 residues. For the CDR3, the DNA is TGTGCCAGCAGTTACGCGGGCACAGATACGCAGTATTTT. Its protein is CASSYAGTDTQYF.

The rearrangement joins TRBV7-2 to TRBJ1-1; 7 bases are shared with TRBD1. The CDR3 is 14 residues long. The germline CDR1 and CDR2 sequences are SGHTA and FQGNSA. V lost 5 bases, J lost 0 bases, and 3 bases stayed unmatched. CDR3 sequence (DNA): TGTGCCAGCAGCCGACAGGGATTGAACACTGAAGCTTTCTTT. Its protein product is CASSRQGLNTEAFF.

The J gene is TRBJ2-7, the V gene TRBV30, with 9 nucleotides matching TRBD2. CDR1 GTSNPN and CDR2 SVGIG come from the germline V gene (reference sequence). The CDR3 is made up of 15 amino acids. The trim removed 0 bases at V and 6 bases at J, leaving 9 bases unmatched. CDR3 nucleotide sequence: TGTGCCTGGAGTGTCCAGACTAGCGGAGCCCGCGAGCAGTACTTC. Encoded protein: CAWSVQTSGAREQYF.

This clone was counted a single time. The CDR3 is CASKGAAEEKLFF. The DNA of the CDR3 is TGTGCCAGTAAGGGGGCCGCGGAAGAAAAACTGTTTTTT. This chain joins TRBV19 and TRBJ1-4; 7 bases are a match to TRBD1. The CDR3 length is 13 residues. Germline V gene lookup returns CDR1 LNHDA and CDR2 SQIVND (reference sequence). After removal of 7 bases from V and 8 bases from J, the junction contained 7 bases not matched to a gene.